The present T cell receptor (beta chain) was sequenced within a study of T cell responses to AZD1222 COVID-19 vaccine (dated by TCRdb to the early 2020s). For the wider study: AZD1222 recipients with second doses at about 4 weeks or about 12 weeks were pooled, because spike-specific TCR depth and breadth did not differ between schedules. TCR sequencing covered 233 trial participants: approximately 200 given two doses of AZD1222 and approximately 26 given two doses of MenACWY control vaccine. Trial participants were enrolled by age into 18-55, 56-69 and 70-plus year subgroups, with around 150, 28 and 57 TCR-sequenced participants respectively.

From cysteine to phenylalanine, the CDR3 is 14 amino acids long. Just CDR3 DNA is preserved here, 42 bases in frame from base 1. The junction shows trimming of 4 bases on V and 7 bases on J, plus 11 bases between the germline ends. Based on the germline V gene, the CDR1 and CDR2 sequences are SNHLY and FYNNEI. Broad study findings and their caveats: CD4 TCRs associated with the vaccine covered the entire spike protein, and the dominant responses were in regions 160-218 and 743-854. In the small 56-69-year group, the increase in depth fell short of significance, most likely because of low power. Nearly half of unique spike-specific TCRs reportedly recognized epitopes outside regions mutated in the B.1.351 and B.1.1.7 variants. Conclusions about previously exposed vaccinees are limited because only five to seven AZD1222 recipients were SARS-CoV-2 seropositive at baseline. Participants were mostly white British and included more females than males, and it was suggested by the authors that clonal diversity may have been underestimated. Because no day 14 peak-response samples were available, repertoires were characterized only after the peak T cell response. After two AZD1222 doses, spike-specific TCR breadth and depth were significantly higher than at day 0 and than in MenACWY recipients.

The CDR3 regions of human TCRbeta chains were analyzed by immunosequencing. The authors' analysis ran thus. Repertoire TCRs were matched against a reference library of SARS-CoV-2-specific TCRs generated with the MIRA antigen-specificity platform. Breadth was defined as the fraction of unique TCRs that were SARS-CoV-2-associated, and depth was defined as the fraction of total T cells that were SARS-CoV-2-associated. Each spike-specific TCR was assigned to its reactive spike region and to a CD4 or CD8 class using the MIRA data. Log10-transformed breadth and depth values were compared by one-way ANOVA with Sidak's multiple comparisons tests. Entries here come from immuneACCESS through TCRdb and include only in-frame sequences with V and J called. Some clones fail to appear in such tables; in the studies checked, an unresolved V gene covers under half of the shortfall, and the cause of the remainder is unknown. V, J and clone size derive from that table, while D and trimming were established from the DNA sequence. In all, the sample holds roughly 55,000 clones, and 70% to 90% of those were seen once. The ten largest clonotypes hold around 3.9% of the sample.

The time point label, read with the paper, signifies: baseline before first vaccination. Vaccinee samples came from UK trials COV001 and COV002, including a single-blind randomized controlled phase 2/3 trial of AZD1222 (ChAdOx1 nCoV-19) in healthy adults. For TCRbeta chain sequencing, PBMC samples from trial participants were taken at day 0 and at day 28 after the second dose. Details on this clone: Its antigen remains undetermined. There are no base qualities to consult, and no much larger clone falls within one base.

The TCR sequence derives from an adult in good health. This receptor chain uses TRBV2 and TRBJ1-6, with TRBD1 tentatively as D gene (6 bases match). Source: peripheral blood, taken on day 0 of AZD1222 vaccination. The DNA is TGTGCCAGCAGTGTAGGGGGAGGGAATTCACCCCTCCACTTT. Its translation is CASSVGGGNSPLHF. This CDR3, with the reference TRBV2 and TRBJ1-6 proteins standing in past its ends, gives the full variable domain EPEVTQTPSHQVTQMGQEVILRCVPISNHLYFYWYRQILGQKVEFLVSFYNNEISEKSEIFDDQFSVERPDGSNFTLKIRSTKLEDSAMYFCASSVGGGNSPLHFGNGTRLTVT.